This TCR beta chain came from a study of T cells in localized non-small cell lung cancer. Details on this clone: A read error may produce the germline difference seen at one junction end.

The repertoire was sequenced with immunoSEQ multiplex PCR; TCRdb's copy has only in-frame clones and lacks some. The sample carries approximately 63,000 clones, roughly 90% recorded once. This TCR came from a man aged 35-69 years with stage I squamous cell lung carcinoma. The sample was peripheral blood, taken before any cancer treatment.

The CDR3 DNA is TGTGCCAGCAGTTCAGCAGGGGGCGAAGAGGGGGATATGCAGTATTTT. Its translation is CASSSAGGEEGDMQYF. The chain employs TRBV6-5 and TRBJ2-3, with 8 bases lining up with TRBD1. In germline, CDR1 is MNHEY, CDR2 SVGAGI. The CDR3 covers 16 residues.